This T cell receptor (beta chain) is from a study of a mutant IDH1 vaccine in newly diagnosed glioma. Study in general: The treated group averaged about 41 years old and was about 60% male, about 40% female. Most had both radiotherapy and temozolomide beforehand; others had only one.

Unmatched junction bases numbered 8, after V lost 0 bases and J lost 7 bases. Germline V gene data show CDR1 as SGHRS and CDR2 as YFSETQ. The CDR3 spans 17 residues. Generated by immunoSEQ multiplex PCR, the TCRdb table keeps only in-frame clones and is missing some. This table holds tens of thousands of clones, roughly 87% found once. Overall study findings and caveats: Among patients, 80% to 95% showed immune responses induced by the vaccine.

On this clone: The antigen is undetermined.

Time point defined: baseline, week 1 (first vaccination visit). The treatment is: pre-vaccination baseline after standard-of-care therapy. Sample: PBMCs, taken from a glioma patient treated with radiotherapy, temozolomide or both. The rearrangement links TRBV5-1 to TRBJ2-1; TRBD2 agrees at 12 bases. This receptor was identified in a man under 40 with glioma. The CDR3 loop is CASSLVLAGGIGNEQFF. The CDR3 DNA reads TGCGCCAGCAGCTTGGTCCTAGCGGGAGGGATCGGGAATGAGCAGTTCTTC.